This TCR beta chain was recovered during a study of cytomegalovirus exposure and HLA in healthy donors. At the level of the study: There were 117 million unique TCR beta sequences, drawn from about 179 million T cells, in an earlier analysis. Study-level findings and limits: What TCR beta sequences reportedly achieved was accurate prediction of HLA-A and HLA-B alleles in most subjects. When analyzed later, a missense DCLRE1C variant was found to be linked to TCR beta V- and J-gene trimming.

The PCR employed 60 Vbeta primers together with 13 Jbeta primers. TCRdb's table, derived via immunoSEQ multiplex PCR, lists solely in-frame clones and lacks some. In the table there are about 180,000 clones, 80% of which are singletons. The ends lost 0 bases at V and 4 bases at J; junction bases unmatched: 5. The germline V gene has CDR1 SGHTA and CDR2 FQGNSA. This CDR3 contains 15 residues. With regard to this clone: Its antigen is as yet unknown.

Sequenced input: PBMCs. The receptor comes from a girl between 10 and 17 years old in good health and CMV-seropositive. This sequence joins TRBV7-2 and TRBJ2-7; 8 nucleotides align to TRBD1. CDR3 in DNA: TGTGCCAGCAGCTTAGCCGGGACAGGTATTTACGAGCAGTACTTC. The encoded protein is CASSLAGTGIYEQYF. The full variable domain, completed using reference TRBV7-2 and TRBJ2-7, is GAGVSQSPSNKVTEKGKDVELRCDPISGHTALYWYRQSLGQGLEFLIYFQGNSAPDKSGLPSDRFSAERTGGSVSTLTIQRTQQEDSAVYLCASSLAGTGIYEQYFGPGTRLTVT.